This T cell receptor beta chain was sequenced for a study of CD8 T cells in Susac syndrome. The RNA input was about 0.45 to 1 ug, and it was reverse transcribed with random hexamers. TCRdb itself ran the immunoSEQ multiplex PCR reads through MiXCR, one entry per CDR3 protein. The table has hundreds of thousands of distinct CDR3 sequences, more than 80% seen once. CDR1 is MNHEY and CDR2 is SMNVEV in the germline V gene (reference sequence). This CDR3 is built from 13 residues. The V gene lost 2 bases and the J gene lost 1 base, with 5 bases spanning the gap. This chain links TRBV27 with TRBJ1-1, with unresolved D. The receptor comes from a human donor with multiple sclerosis. The specimen sequenced was CD8+ T cells from PBMCs. CDR3 nucleotide sequence: TGTGCCAGCAGTTTACAGTGGAACACTGAAGCTTTCTTT. Translated: CASSLQWNTEAFF.